The 22 T cell receptor beta chains reported below all come from one sample, sequenced in a study of tumor-infiltrating lymphocytes in primary liver carcinoma. Bulk tissue was left unsorted, and RNA and DNA were co-extracted from 20-30 mg of it. Making TCR beta cDNA involved approximately 480 ng total RNA and a constant-region primer. Three nested multiplex PCR rounds, a slightly modified ARM-PCR, produced the libraries for TCR beta. The first two PCR rounds used TRBV1-TRBV30 primers with a Cbeta primer, roughly 10 cycles each. Each CDR3 protein gets one entry after TCRdb re-called the multiplex PCR reads with MiXCR. The data contain roughly 100,000 distinct CDR3 sequences, approximately 80% of them seen just once; the ten biggest clones take up roughly a fifth. Sequencing input: liver tumor tissue from sampling region 3. Noted subset: tumor region T3, left-lateral pole. The receptors were sampled from a man aged 40-49 years with primary liver carcinoma and hepatitis B virus infection.

Notes on this clonotype: The conserved final phenylalanine or tryptophan is absent from the CDR3, which likely points to a read error. The chain couples TRBV12-3 or TRBV12-4 to TRBJ1-1; D is unclear. This CDR3 contains 14 residues. Trimming took 8 bases from V and 1 from J, leaving 14 bases between them. The CDR3 protein is CASGSAGSNTEAFI. The DNA of the CDR3 is TGTGCCAGCGGGAGTGCAGGTTCGAACACTGAAGCTTTCATT.

This clonotype was seen only a few times. One junction end disagrees with the germline gene, perhaps due to a read error. V is TRBV4-1 and J is TRBJ2-1, with D unresolved. There are 16 residues in the CDR3. Germline CDR1 reads MGHRA; CDR2 reads YSYEKL. Written as DNA, the CDR3 is TGCGCCAGCGGCCAAGATCCCACATGGCCGTACAATGAACAGTTCTTC. Its translation: CASGQDPTWPYNEQFF.

A remark on this clonotype: The junction shows a germline mismatch at one end, possibly a read error. The rearrangement links TRBV11-1 to TRBJ2-4, with 8 positions matching TRBD2. The V gene's germline CDR1 is SGHAT and CDR2 FQDESV (reference sequence). The CDR3 is 17 residues long. The CDR3 loop reads CAASFHGISGTKNIQYF. DNA of the CDR3: TGTGCCGCCAGCTTTCACGGGATTAGCGGGACCAAAAACATTCAGTACTTT. The variable domain in full, with the rest retrieved from reference TRBV11-1 and TRBJ2-4, is EAEVAQSPRYKITEKSQAVAFWCDPISGHATLYWYRQILGQGPELLVQFQDESVVDDSQLPKDRFSAERLKGVDSTLKIQPAELGDSAMYLCAASFHGISGTKNIQYFGAGTRLSVL.

This clonotype was seen only once. The chain is built from TRBV5-1 and TRBJ1-1, with D unclear. Germline assignment: CDR1 SGHRS and CDR2 YFSETQ. There are 15 residues in the CDR3. Trimming removed 6 bases from V and 0 bases from J, with 15 bases in between. The CDR3 reads CASTLQTGMNTEAFF. CDR3 in DNA: TGCGCCAGCACTTTGCAGACTGGGATGAACACTGAAGCTTTCTTT. The full variable domain, in which reference TRBV5-1 and TRBJ1-1 provide the parts outside the CDR3, is KAGVTQTPRYLIKTRGQQVTLSCSPISGHRSVSWYQQTPGQGLQFLFEYFSETQRNKGNFPGRFSGRQFSNSRSEMNVSTLELGDSALYLCASTLQTGMNTEAFFGQGTRLTVV.

For this clonotype: Compared with germline, one end of the junction differs, possibly owing to a read error. The chain combines TRBV12-3 or TRBV12-4 with TRBJ2-5; 9 bases line up with TRBD1. The CDR3 extends over 13 amino acids. The CDR3 is CASSRCGTGTQHF. The CDR3 region has the DNA TGTGCCAGCAGCCGATGCGGGACAGGGACCCAGCACTTC.

Regarding this clonotype: This may come from a read error, since a much larger clone is one base off. DNA of the CDR3: TGTCCCAGTAGTGTCGCCGGGACTAGCGGGAATGAGCAGTTCTTC. It specifies CPSSVAGTSGNEQFF. The chain employs TRBV19 and TRBJ2-1; 12 nucleotides agree with TRBD2. CDR1 LNHDA and CDR2 SQIVND come from the germline V gene (reference sequence). CDR3 length: 15 amino acids.

For this clonotype: A junction boundary mismatches the germline segment, possibly from a read error. The V and J genes are TRBV12-3 or TRBV12-4 and TRBJ1-2; 8 bases are shared with TRBD1. This CDR3 comprises 15 residues. For the CDR3, the DNA is TGTACCAGCAGTTTAAGGGACAGGTCAAGGGATGGCTACACATTC. Translating gives CTSSLRDRSRDGYTF.

With regard to this clonotype: An end of the junction does not agree with germline; a read error may underlie this. CDR3: CVSSEDGGRNTF. CDR3 in DNA: TGTGTCAGCAGTGAAGACGGGGGGCGGAACACCTTC. The chain couples TRBV6-1 to TRBJ1-2; possibly TRBD1 for D (6 bases). The CDR3 has 12 residues. The germline V gene has CDR1 MNHNS and CDR2 SASEGT.

As to this clonotype: The conserved closing phenylalanine or tryptophan is absent in this CDR3, likely reflecting a read error. The rearrangement links TRBV6-1 to TRBJ2-7, with D perhaps given as TRBD1 or TRBD2 (5 bases each). Germline V gene data show CDR1 as MNHNS and CDR2 as SASEGT. The CDR3 contains 16 residues. The DNA of the CDR3 is TGTACCAGCAGTGAAGATCCGGGACGTTCTATACGGGGGCAGTACTCC. It is translated as CTSSEDPGRSIRGQYS.

V and J are TRBV6-5 and TRBJ2-7, with no clear D. V lost 7 bases, J lost 8 bases, and 12 bases lay in between. This CDR3 has 11 residues. Germline values: CDR1 MNHEY, CDR2 SVGAGI. CDR3 DNA: TGTGCCAGCAATTCTGGTCGCAAGCAGTACTTC. Protein product: CASNSGRKQYF.

Comment on this clonotype: Because the CDR3 is missing its conserved closing phenylalanine or tryptophan, this is likely a read error. The chain employs TRBV6-1 and TRBJ1-1, with TRBD1 identical over 8 bases. The CDR3 has 14 residues. Germline values: CDR1 MNHNS, CDR2 SASEGT. CDR3 DNA sequence: TGTGCCTGCAGTGAACAGGGGGTACACACTGAAGCTTTCCTT. It encodes CACSEQGVHTEAFL.

With regard to this clonotype: One junction end does not reproduce the germline sequence, and a read error may be involved. V usage is TRBV29-1 and J usage is TRBJ2-1, with D tentatively TRBD2 (6 bases). CDR3 length equals 13 residues. CDR1 and CDR2 (germline): SQVTM, ANQGSEA. Here the CDR3 reads CSVGGEVTNEQFF. CDR3 in DNA: TGCAGCGTTGGGGGGGAAGTCACCAATGAGCAATTCTTC.

Points on this clonotype: This clone may be a read error of a much larger clone one base away. V and J are TRBV7-9 and TRBJ2-7, with TRBD2 matching over 9 bases. The CDR3 covers 14 residues. The V gene's germline CDR1 is SEHNR and CDR2 FQNEAQ (reference sequence). CDR3 bases: TGTGACAGCAGCGGGCCAGCGGGAGGTAACGAGCAGTACTTC. It encodes CDSSGPAGGNEQYF.

Concerning this clonotype: At one of its ends the junction is not consistent with the germline gene, which may arise from a read error. The chain carries TRBV11-3 and TRBJ2-1; D remains unclear. CDR3 size: 12 residues. CDR1 and CDR2 from the germline V gene are SGHNT and YENEEA. CDR3 protein: CASRLNAKEQFF. CDR3 DNA: TGTGCCAGCCGCTTAAATGCTAAAGAGCAGTTCTTC.

This clonotype appeared once. No conserved phenylalanine or tryptophan is present at the end of the CDR3, so a read error is the likely explanation. Because the CDR3's place on the DNA is in doubt, the DNA is left out and the CDR3 is given as listed by TCRdb. The chain has TRBV6-5 and TRBJ2-1; whether TRBD2, the table's D call, matches the DNA was not checked. In germline, CDR1 is MNHEY, CDR2 SVGAGI. The CDR3 is 17 residues long, counting both termini. This CDR3 is CASSYSAGWVSYNELFS.

This chain links TRBV19 with TRBJ1-1, with D possibly being TRBD1 (6 bases). The CDR3 runs to 13 residues. V lost 5 bases to trimming and J lost 5 bases, with 12 bases between them. Germline CDR1 LNHDA, CDR2 SQIVND (reference sequence). The CDR3 DNA follows: TGTGCCAGTAGTCCGACCAGGGGTACTGAAGCTTTCTTT. This encodes CASSPTRGTEAFF.

Comments on this clonotype: An end of the junction does not agree with germline; a read error may underlie this. The rearrangement links TRBV4-1 to TRBJ1-1; 8 bases are a match to TRBD1. The CDR3 contains 15 residues. Germline values: CDR1 MGHRA, CDR2 YSYEKL. The CDR3 DNA reads TGCGCCAGCAGCCTATCAGGGGGCGGGAACACTGAATCTTTCTTT. This encodes CASSLSGGGNTESFF.

Details on this clonotype: Compared with germline, one end of the junction differs, possibly owing to a read error. The chain is built from TRBV5-5 and TRBJ2-5; D perhaps matches TRBD1 (6 bases). This CDR3 is 11 amino acids long. Germline loops: CDR1 SGHKS, CDR2 YYEKEE (reference sequence). The CDR3 spells CASRLAGDQYF. The CDR3 DNA reads TGTGCTAGCAGATTGGCAGGGGACCAGTACTTC.

This chain connects TRBV2 to TRBJ2-2; the D gene is possibly TRBD1 (5 bases). This CDR3 region has 14 residues. V dropped 7 bases and J dropped 6 bases, with 15 bases sitting between them. Germline-derived CDR1 and CDR2 are SNHLY and FYNNEI. CDR3 nucleotide sequence: TGTGCCAGCATCCCGACAGTCATAGCCGGGGAGCTGTTTTTT. Protein: CASIPTVIAGELFF.

In its sample, this clonotype was seen many times. This rearrangement joins TRBV5-5 to TRBJ2-7; 9 nucleotides agree with TRBD1. There are 15 residues in the CDR3. In germline, CDR1 is SGHKS, CDR2 YYEKEE (reference sequence). J lost 3 bases, V lost 0 bases, and 4 bases had no gene match. The CDR3 spells CASSLAGQGNYEQYF. The DNA of the CDR3 is TGTGCCAGCAGCTTGGCTGGACAGGGGAACTACGAGCAGTACTTC. The full variable domain, with the rest looked up from reference TRBV5-5 and TRBJ2-7, is DAGVTQSPTHLIKTRGQQVTLRCSPISGHKSVSWYQQVLGQGPQFIFQYYEKEERGRGNFPDRFSARQFPNYSSELNVNALLLGDSALYLCASSLAGQGNYEQYFGPGTRLTVT.

About this clonotype itself: It is unclear where the CDR3 begins or ends on the DNA, so no DNA is shown, and the CDR3 is as TCRdb lists it. The V call is TRBV29-1, the J call TRBJ1-3. A total of 11 residues make up the CDR3, ends included. Per germline, CDR1 SQVTM and CDR2 ANQGSEA. CDR3 loop: CGVGSGNTTYF.

This clonotype was seen repeatedly, ten times or more. The chain recombines TRBV6-6 with TRBJ2-5, with 12 bases identical to TRBD2. The CDR3 contains 16 residues. Germline CDR1 and CDR2: MNHNY and SVGAGI (reference sequence). With V trimmed by 6 bases and J by 2 bases, 7 bases remained unmatched. This CDR3 reads CASRDGLAGGQETQYF. CDR3 nucleotides: TGTGCCAGCAGGGACGGGCTAGCGGGAGGGCAAGAGACCCAGTACTTC.